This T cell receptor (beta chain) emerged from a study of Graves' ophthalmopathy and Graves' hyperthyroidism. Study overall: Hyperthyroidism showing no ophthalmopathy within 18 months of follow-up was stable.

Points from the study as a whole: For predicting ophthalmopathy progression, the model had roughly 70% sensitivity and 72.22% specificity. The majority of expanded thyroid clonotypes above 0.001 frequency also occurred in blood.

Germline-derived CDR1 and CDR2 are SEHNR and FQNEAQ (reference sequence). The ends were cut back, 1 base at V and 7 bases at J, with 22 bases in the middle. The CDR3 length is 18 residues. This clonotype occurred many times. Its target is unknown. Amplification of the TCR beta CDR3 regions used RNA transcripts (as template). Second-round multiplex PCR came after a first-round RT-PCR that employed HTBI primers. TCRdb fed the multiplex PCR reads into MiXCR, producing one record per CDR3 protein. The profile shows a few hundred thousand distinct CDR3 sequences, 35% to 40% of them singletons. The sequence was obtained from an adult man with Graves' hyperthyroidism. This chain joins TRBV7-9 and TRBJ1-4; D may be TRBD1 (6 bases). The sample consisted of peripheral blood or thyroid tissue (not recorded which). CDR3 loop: CASSLVGQPGHLREKLFF. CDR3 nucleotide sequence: TGTGCCAGCAGCTTAGTGGGCCAACCGGGACATCTTCGTGAAAAACTGTTTTTT.